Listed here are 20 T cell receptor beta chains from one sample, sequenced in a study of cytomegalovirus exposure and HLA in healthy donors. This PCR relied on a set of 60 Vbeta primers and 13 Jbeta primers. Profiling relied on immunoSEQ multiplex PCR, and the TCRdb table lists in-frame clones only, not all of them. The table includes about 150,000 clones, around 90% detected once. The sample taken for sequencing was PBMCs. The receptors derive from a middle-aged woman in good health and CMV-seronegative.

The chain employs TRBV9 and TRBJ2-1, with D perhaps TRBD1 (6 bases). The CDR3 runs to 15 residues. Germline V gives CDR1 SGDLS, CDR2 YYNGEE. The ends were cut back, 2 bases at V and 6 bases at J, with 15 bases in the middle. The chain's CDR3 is CASSVDRQVGNEQFF. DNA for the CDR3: TGTGCCAGCAGCGTTGACAGGCAGGTTGGCAATGAGCAGTTCTTC.

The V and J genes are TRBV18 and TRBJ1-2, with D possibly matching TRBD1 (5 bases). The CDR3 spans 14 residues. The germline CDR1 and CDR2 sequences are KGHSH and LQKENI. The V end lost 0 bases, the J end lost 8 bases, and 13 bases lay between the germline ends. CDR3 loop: CASSPPNQGWGYTF. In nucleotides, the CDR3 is TGTGCCAGCTCACCACCCAATCAGGGATGGGGCTACACCTTC.

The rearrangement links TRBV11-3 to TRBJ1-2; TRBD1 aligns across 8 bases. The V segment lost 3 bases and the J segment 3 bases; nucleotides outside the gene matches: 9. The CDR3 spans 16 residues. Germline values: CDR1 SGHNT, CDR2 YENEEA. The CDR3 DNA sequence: TGTGCCAGCAGCTTCTCGACAGGGGTAGAGGACTATGGCTACACCTTC. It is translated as CASSFSTGVEDYGYTF. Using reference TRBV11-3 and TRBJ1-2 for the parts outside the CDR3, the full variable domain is EAGVVQSPRYKIIEKKQPVAFWCNPISGHNTLYWYLQNLGQGPELLIRYENEEAVDDSQLPKDRFSAERLKGVDSTLKIQPAELGDSAVYLCASSFSTGVEDYGYTFGSGTRLTVV.

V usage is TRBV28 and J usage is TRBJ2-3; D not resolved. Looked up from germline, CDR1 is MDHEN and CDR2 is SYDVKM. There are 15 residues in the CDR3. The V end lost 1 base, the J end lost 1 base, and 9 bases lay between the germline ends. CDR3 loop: CASSLYVGGTDTQYF. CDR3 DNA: TGTGCCAGCAGTTTATACGTGGGCGGCACAGATACGCAGTATTTT.

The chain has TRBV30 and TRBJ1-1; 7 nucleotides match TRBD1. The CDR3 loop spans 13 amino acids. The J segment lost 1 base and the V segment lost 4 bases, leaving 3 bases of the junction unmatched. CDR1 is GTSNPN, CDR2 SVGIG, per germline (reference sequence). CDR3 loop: CAWNRGGNTEAFF. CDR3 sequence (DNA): TGTGCCTGGAACAGGGGAGGGAACACTGAAGCTTTCTTT.

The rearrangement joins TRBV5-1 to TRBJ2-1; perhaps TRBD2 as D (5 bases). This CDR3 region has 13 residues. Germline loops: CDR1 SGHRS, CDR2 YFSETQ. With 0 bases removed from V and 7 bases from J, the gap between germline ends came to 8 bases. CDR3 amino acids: CASSLGGSNEQFF. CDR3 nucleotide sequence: TGCGCCAGCAGCTTGGGAGGGAGTAATGAGCAGTTCTTC.

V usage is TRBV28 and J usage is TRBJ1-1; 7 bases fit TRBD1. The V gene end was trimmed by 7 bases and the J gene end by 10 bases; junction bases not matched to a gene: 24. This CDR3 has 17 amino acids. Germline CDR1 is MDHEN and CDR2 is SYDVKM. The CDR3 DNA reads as TGTGCCAGCAAGGGGGCCGGATTGACGCCCGCGGGTTTAGGAGCTTTCTTT. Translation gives CASKGAGLTPAGLGAFF.

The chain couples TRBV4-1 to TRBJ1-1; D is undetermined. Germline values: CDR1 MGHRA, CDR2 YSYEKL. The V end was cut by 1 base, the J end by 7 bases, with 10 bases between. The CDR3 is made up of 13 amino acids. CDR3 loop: CASSQVGTLEAFF. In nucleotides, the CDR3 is TGCGCCAGCAGCCAAGTGGGCACCCTTGAAGCTTTCTTT.

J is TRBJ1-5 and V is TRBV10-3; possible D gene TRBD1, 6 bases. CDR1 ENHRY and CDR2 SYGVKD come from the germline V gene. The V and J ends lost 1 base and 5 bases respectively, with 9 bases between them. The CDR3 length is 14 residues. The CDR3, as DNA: TGTGCCATCAGTGAGTTCGAGGGGGATCAGCCCCAGCATTTT. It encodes CAISEFEGDQPQHF.

This chain's CDR3 is CASGRREQFF. As DNA, the CDR3 is TGTGCCAGCGGTAGGAGGGAGCAGTTCTTC. The chain has TRBV6-5 and TRBJ2-1, with a weak D call TRBD2 (5 bases). The germline CDR1 and CDR2 sequences are MNHEY and SVGAGI. The ends were cut back, 8 bases at V and 10 bases at J, with 9 bases in the middle. The CDR3 loop spans 10 amino acids.

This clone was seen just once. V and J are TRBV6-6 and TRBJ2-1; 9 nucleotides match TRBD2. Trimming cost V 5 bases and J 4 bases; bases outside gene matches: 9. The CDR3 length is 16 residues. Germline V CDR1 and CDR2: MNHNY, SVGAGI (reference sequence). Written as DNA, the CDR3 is TGTGCCAGCAGTCACCCAACTAGCGGGCTTTACAATGAGCAGTTCTTC. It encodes CASSHPTSGLYNEQFF.

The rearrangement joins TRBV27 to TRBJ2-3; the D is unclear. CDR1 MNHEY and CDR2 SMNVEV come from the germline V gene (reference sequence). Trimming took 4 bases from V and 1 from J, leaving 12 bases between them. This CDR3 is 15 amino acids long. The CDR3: CASSSRTTRTDTQYF. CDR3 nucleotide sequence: TGTGCCAGCAGTTCCCGAACCACTCGCACAGATACGCAGTATTTT.

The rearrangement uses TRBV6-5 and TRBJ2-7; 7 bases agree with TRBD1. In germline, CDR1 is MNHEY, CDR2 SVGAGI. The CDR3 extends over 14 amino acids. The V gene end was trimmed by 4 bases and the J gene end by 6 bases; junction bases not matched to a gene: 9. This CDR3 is CASSSDRASGEQYF. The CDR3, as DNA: TGTGCCAGCAGTTCCGACAGGGCCTCGGGCGAGCAGTACTTC.

CDR3 region: CASSHSGSNAFDTQYF. The DNA for the CDR3 is TGTGCCAGCAGCCACAGCGGGAGTAATGCTTTCGATACGCAGTATTTT. The rearrangement links TRBV4-2 to TRBJ2-3, with 8 bases matching TRBD2. Germline lookup yields CDR1 LGHNA and CDR2 YNFKEQ. Trimming at V came to 3 bases and at J to 6 bases, leaving 11 bases not matched to a gene. The CDR3 spans 16 residues.

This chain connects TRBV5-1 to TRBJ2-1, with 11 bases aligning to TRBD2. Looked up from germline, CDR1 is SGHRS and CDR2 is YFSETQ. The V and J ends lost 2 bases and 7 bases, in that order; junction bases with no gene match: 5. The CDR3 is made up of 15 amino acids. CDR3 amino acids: CASSFLAGGTNEQFF. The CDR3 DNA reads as TGCGCCAGCAGCTTTCTAGCGGGAGGAACGAATGAGCAGTTCTTC.

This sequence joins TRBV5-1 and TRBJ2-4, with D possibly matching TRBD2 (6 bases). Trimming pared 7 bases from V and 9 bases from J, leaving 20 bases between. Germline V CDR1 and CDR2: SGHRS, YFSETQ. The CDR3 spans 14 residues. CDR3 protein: CASGVTSTDTIQYF. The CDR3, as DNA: TGCGCCAGCGGCGTCACTAGCACCGACACCATTCAGTACTTC.

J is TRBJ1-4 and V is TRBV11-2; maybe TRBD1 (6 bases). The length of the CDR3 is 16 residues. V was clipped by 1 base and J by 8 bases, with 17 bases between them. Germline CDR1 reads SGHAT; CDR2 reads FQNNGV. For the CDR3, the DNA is TGTGCCAGCAGCTTAGGAGTCTCAGGGGACGGAGAAAAACTGTTTTTT. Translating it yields CASSLGVSGDGEKLFF. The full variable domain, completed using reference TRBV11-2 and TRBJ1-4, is EAGVAQSPRYKIIEKRQSVAFWCNPISGHATLYWYQQILGQGPKLLIQFQNNGVVDDSQLPKDRFSAERLKGVDSTLKIQPAKLEDSAVYLCASSLGVSGDGEKLFFGSGTQLSVL.

CDR3: CASSPGTPAVKLFF. The CDR3 nucleotides read TGTGCCAGCAGTCCCGGGACACCAGCGGTTAAACTGTTTTTT. This chain joins TRBV27 and TRBJ1-4, with D perhaps TRBD1 (6 bases). The CDR3 runs 14 residues. Trimming left V 5 bases short and J 11 bases short, with 18 bases between. Looked up from germline, CDR1 is MNHEY and CDR2 is SMNVEV (reference sequence).

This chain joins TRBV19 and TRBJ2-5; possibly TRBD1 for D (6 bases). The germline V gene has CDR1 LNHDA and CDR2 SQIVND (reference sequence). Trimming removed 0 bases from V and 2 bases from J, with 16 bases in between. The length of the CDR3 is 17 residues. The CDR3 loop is CASSIDPPGHSQETQYF. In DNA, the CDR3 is TGTGCCAGTAGTATAGATCCCCCGGGACATTCGCAAGAGACCCAGTACTTC.

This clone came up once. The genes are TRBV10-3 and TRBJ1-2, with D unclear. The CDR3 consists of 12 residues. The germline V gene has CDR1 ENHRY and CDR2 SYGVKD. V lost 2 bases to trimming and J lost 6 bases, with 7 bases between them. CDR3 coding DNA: TGTGCCATCAGTGAGCGGGGAGATGGCTACACCTTC. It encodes CAISERGDGYTF.